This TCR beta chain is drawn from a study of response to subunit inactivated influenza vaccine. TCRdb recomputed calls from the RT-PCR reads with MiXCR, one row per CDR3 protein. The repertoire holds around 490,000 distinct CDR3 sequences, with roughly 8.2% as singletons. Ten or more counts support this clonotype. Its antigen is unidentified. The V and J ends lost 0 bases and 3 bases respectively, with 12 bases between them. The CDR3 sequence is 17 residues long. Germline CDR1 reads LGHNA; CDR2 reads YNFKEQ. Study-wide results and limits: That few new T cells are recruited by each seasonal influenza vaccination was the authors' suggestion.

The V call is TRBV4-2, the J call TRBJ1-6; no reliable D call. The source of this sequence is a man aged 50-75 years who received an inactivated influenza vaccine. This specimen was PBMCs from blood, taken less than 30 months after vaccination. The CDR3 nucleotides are TGTGCCAGCAGCCAAGATATCAGCGGCAACTATAATTCACCCCTCCACTTT. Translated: CASSQDISGNYNSPLHF.